Listed below are T cell receptor beta chains from one sample, sequenced in a study of radiotherapy plus CTLA-4 blockade in lung cancer. TCRdb's copy holds only in-frame clones and misses some; the assay was immunoSEQ multiplex PCR. The sample lists about 97,000 clones, roughly 74% occurring once. This specimen consisted of peripheral blood, obtained from a patient treated with radiotherapy plus ipilimumab. The receptors originated from a human donor with non-small cell lung cancer who had a partial response to radiotherapy plus ipilimumab. Some clones in this sample may be carry-over from other donors' samples. CDR3s include the opening cysteine and the closing phenylalanine or tryptophan. A D gene is named only where the DNA matches it firmly. Clone sizes are given selectively: once, few, many, or a class where the clone is expanded.

j_call | d_call | clone_size | v_call | cdr3_aa | cdr3_nt
TRBJ1-3 | - | - | TRBV7-6 | CASSPEAPQGRGGNTIYF | TGTGCCAGCAGCCCCGAGGCCCCTCAGGGTCGAGGTGGAAACACCATATATTTT
TRBJ2-3 | - | - | TRBV19 | CASSPQAGTDTQYF | TGTGCCAGTAGTCCCCAGGCAGGCACAGATACGCAGTATTTT
TRBJ2-3 | TRBD2 | - | TRBV9 | CASSVASGRIDTQYF | TGTGCCAGCAGCGTAGCTAGCGGGAGGATTGATACGCAGTATTTT
TRBJ2-1 | - | - | TRBV9 | CASSVERAVIGYNEQFF | TGTGCCAGCAGCGTAGAGCGGGCGGTGATCGGCTACAATGAGCAGTTCTTC
TRBJ2-1 | - | - | TRBV7-3 | CASSLNGRGVLNEQFF | TGTGCCAGCAGCTTAAATGGTCGGGGAGTTTTGAATGAGCAGTTCTTC
TRBJ2-1 | - | - | TRBV27 | CASSFVTGYNEQFF | TGTGCCAGCAGTTTTGTGACAGGCTACAATGAGCAGTTCTTC
TRBJ1-2 | - | once | TRBV6-5 | CASSYSYRDFYGYTF | TGTGCCAGCAGTTACTCTTACCGGGACTTTTATGGCTACACCTTC
TRBJ2-2 | TRBD1 | few | TRBV4-1 | CASSPRDRVLANTGELFF | TGCGCCAGCAGCCCACGGGACAGGGTCTTAGCGAACACCGGGGAGCTGTTTTTT
TRBJ2-7 | TRBD2 | - | TRBV11-2 | CASSLGGSASGGAQYF | TGTGCCAGCAGCTTAGGTGGGAGTGCTAGCGGGGGGGCCCAGTACTTC
TRBJ2-1 | TRBD2 | few | TRBV7-2 | CASSRNGGAGNEQFF | TGTGCCAGCAGCCGAAACGGGGGGGCTGGCAATGAGCAGTTCTTC